These 22 T cell receptor beta chains were sequenced from one sample in a study of beta chain features in type 1 diabetes. cDNA synthesis used the whole RNA isolate, giving expressed TCRB sequences. The table came from immunoSEQ multiplex PCR; TCRdb's copy has only in-frame clones and leaves some out. Of about 320,000 clones listed, approximately 14% are singletons. Sequencing input: central memory CD4+ T cells from blood. Every receptor here comes from a man aged 25 to 40 in good health.

This clone has more than one count but fewer than ten. The rearrangement links TRBV27 to TRBJ2-1; 9 bases match TRBD2. J gave up 8 bases and V 7 bases, and 15 bases lay outside the gene matches. The CDR3 has 16 amino acids. CDR1 MNHEY and CDR2 SMNVEV come from the germline V gene (reference sequence). The DNA of the CDR3 is TGTGCCAGCACTAACTTGGGGCGGGGGGGCCGCGATGAGCAGTTCTTC. As protein: CASTNLGRGGRDEQFF.

This clone was found a few times. V is TRBV28 and J is TRBJ1-2; the match to TRBD1 covers 12 bases. CDR1 and CDR2 from the germline V gene are MDHEN and SYDVKM. The CDR3 spans 15 residues. With V trimmed by 2 bases and J by 7 bases, 5 bases remained unmatched. CDR3 sequence: CASSLPGQGAGGYTF. CDR3 sequence (DNA): TGTGCCAGCAGTTTACCGGGACAGGGGGCGGGTGGCTACACCTTC.

The V gene is TRBV7-6, the J gene TRBJ2-5; 7 bases are a match to TRBD1. There are 14 residues in the CDR3. V dropped 1 base and J dropped 5; count of bases not matched to a gene: 4. Germline V gene data show CDR1 as SGHVS and CDR2 as FNYEAQ. The CDR3 reads CASSLGTGVETQYF. The CDR3 bases are TGTGCCAGCAGCTTAGGCACAGGGGTGGAGACCCAGTACTTC.

This chain joins TRBV6-6 and TRBJ2-7, with 11 bases aligning to TRBD2. V lost 5 bases, J lost 2 bases, and 5 bases stayed unmatched. CDR1 is MNHNY and CDR2 is SVGAGI in the germline V gene (reference sequence). This CDR3 has 15 residues. The CDR3 DNA sequence: TGTGCCAGCAGTAAGAGACTAGCGGGACCCTACGAGCAGTACGTC. Translation gives CASSKRLAGPYEQYV.

This clone was observed a few times. The chain employs TRBV18 and TRBJ2-1; 8 bases agree with TRBD2. Germline V CDR1 and CDR2: KGHSH, LQKENI. The CDR3 spans 16 residues. Trimming cost V 4 bases and J 0 bases; bases outside gene matches: 5. The CDR3 is CASSHERGGSYNEQFF. The CDR3 DNA reads as TGTGCCAGCTCACACGAACGGGGGGGCTCCTACAATGAGCAGTTCTTC. Combining the CDR3 with reference TRBV18 and TRBJ2-1 gives the whole variable domain NAGVMQNPRHLVRRRGQEARLRCSPMKGHSHVYWYRQLPEEGLKFMVYLQKENIIDESGMPKERFSAEFPKEGPSILRIQQVVRGDSAAYFCASSHERGGSYNEQFFGPGTRLTVL.

The V gene is TRBV7-9, the J gene TRBJ1-1; 10 bases agree with TRBD1. Losses at the gene ends were 1 base for V and 4 bases for J; bases not matched to a gene: 9. Germline loops: CDR1 SEHNR, CDR2 FQNEAQ (reference sequence). The CDR3 is made up of 17 amino acids. The CDR3 coding sequence is TGTGCCAGCAGCTTAGTGTATGGGAGGACAGGGGGCACTGAAGCTTTCTTT. It specifies CASSLVYGRTGGTEAFF. The whole variable domain, remainder taken from reference TRBV7-9 and TRBJ1-1, is DTGVSQNPRHKITKRGQNVTFRCDPISEHNRLYWYRQTLGQGPEFLTYFQNEAQLEKSRLLSDRFSAERPKGSFSTLEIQRTEQGDSAMYLCASSLVYGRTGGTEAFFGQGTRLTVV.

This clone has more than one count but fewer than ten. This chain's CDR3 is CASSHSDRDFYGYTF. CDR3 bases: TGTGCCAGCAGCCATTCGGACAGGGATTTCTATGGCTACACCTTC. The rearrangement uses TRBV7-9 and TRBJ1-2, with 8 bases matching TRBD1. This CDR3 has 15 residues. Germline V gives CDR1 SEHNR, CDR2 FQNEAQ (reference sequence). V trimming: 5 bases; J trimming: 4 bases; junction bases outside the gene matches: 9.

V and J are TRBV5-1 and TRBJ2-7; D gene ambiguous. V gave up 0 bases and J gave up 2 bases, with 12 bases separating them. The CDR3 is 15 residues long. The germline gives CDR1 SGHRS, CDR2 YFSETQ. CDR3 residues: CASSLAPPPPYEQYF. The CDR3 nucleotides read TGCGCCAGCAGCTTGGCCCCACCGCCCCCCTACGAGCAGTACTTC.

Only a few counts were recorded for this clone. J is TRBJ2-3 and V is TRBV7-2; D call uncertain. V lost 1 base and J lost 0, with 8 bases in between. Per germline, CDR1 SGHTA and CDR2 FQGNSA. This CDR3 region has 15 residues. CDR3 DNA sequence: TGTGCCAGCAGCTTAGGGACGACTAGCACAGATACGCAGTATTTT. It specifies CASSLGTTSTDTQYF.

This clone was counted only a few times. The J gene is TRBJ1-5, the V gene TRBV19; 8 bases map to TRBD1. The trim removed 6 bases at V and 6 bases at J, leaving 13 bases unmatched. Germline assignment: CDR1 LNHDA and CDR2 SQIVND (reference sequence). The CDR3 is made up of 16 amino acids. The CDR3 loop is CASSATDRGSSQPQHF. The CDR3 DNA is TGTGCCAGTAGCGCGACTGACAGGGGATCAAGTCAGCCCCAGCATTTT.

V and J are TRBV4-3 and TRBJ1-6, with 8 positions matching TRBD1. Germline V gene data show CDR1 as LGHNA and CDR2 as YSLEER. The CDR3 runs to 15 residues. V shed 4 bases, J shed 5 bases, and the junction held 4 bases outside the gene matches. The CDR3 region is CASSPQGGDNSPLHF. Here the CDR3 DNA reads TGCGCCAGCAGCCCACAGGGGGGAGATAATTCACCCCTCCACTTT.

This clone has more than one count but fewer than ten. This chain links TRBV5-5 with TRBJ2-6; D remains ambiguous. The CDR3 extends over 14 amino acids. The V end was cut by 4 bases, the J end by 0 bases, with 5 bases between. Per germline, CDR1 SGHKS and CDR2 YYEKEE (reference sequence). CDR3 nucleotide sequence: TGTGCCAGCAGCACCACCTCTGGGGCCAACGTCCTGACTTTC. It translates to CASSTTSGANVLTF.

The table lists this clone with a few counts. This chain joins TRBV4-3 and TRBJ2-5; 8 bases line up with TRBD2. This CDR3 has 15 amino acids. The germline V gene has CDR1 LGHNA and CDR2 YSLEER. J lost 2 bases, V lost 4 bases, and 6 bases had no gene match. The CDR3: CASSPGGGRQETQYF. Here the CDR3 DNA reads TGCGCCAGCAGCCCAGGCGGGGGGAGGCAAGAGACCCAGTACTTC.

This clone was counted a few times. This specimen includes other DNA sequences encoding the same CDR3. J is TRBJ1-1 and V is TRBV5-1; perhaps TRBD1 as D (6 bases). The germline V and J ends were trimmed by 4 bases and 1 base, with 11 bases remaining between them. Germline V CDR1 and CDR2: SGHRS, YFSETQ. CDR3 length equals 14 residues. This chain's CDR3 is CASSNGQPNTEAFF. The CDR3 DNA reads as TGCGCCAGCAGCAACGGACAGCCGAACACTGAAGCTTTCTTT.

The chain carries TRBV11-3 and TRBJ2-5, with 8 bases matching TRBD1. This CDR3 has 14 residues. Germline-derived CDR1 and CDR2 are SGHNT and YENEEA. J lost 5 bases, V lost 4 bases, and 6 bases had no gene match. In DNA, the CDR3 is TGTGCCAGCAGCTCGACAGGGGAAACGGAGACCCAGTACTTC. Protein product: CASSSTGETETQYF.

This clone turned up a few times. J is TRBJ1-6 and V is TRBV7-2; D possibly corresponds to TRBD1 (5 bases). The CDR3 has 15 amino acids. Germline V lookup: CDR1 SGHTA, CDR2 FQGNSA. Between the trimmed V and J ends, which lost 5 bases and 5 bases, there was a span of 13 bases. CDR3 coding DNA: TGTGCCAGCAGCCTACGACAGTCCGATAATTCACCCCTCCACTTT. The encoded protein is CASSLRQSDNSPLHF.

The sample holds a few counts of this clone. V usage is TRBV11-1 and J usage is TRBJ2-5; D perhaps matches TRBD1 (5 bases). CDR1 and CDR2 from the germline V gene are SGHAT and FQDESV (reference sequence). The CDR3 runs 12 residues. Trimming left V 5 bases short and J 7 bases short, with 11 bases between. The CDR3 DNA follows: TGTGCCAGCAGCCGGCAGGGTATGACCCAGTACTTC. Residues: CASSRQGMTQYF.

This clone has just a few counts. The rearrangement uses TRBV9 and TRBJ2-7; D possibly corresponds to TRBD2 (7 bases). Germline lookup yields CDR1 SGDLS and CDR2 YYNGEE. This CDR3 is 15 amino acids long. The germline V and J ends were trimmed by 0 bases and 4 bases, with 14 bases remaining between them. CDR3 coding DNA: TGTGCCAGCAGCGTAGAGGGGGGGATAGCATACGAGCAGTACTTC. Encoded protein: CASSVEGGIAYEQYF.

This clone was counted ten times or more. The V call is TRBV28, the J call TRBJ1-1, with D perhaps matching TRBD1 (5 bases). This CDR3 spans 13 amino acids. Germline assignment: CDR1 MDHEN and CDR2 SYDVKM. The germline V and J ends were trimmed by 4 bases and 1 base, with 7 bases remaining between them. In DNA, the CDR3 is TGTGCCAGCAGTTCCGGGGGGAACACTGAAGCTTTCTTT. Encoded protein: CASSSGGNTEAFF.

The chain joins TRBV7-7 to TRBJ2-1; TRBD2 matches 10 bases. Unmatched junction bases numbered 3, after V lost 5 bases and J lost 2 bases. CDR1 and CDR2 from the germline V gene are SSHAT and FNYEAQ (reference sequence). The CDR3 loop spans 15 amino acids. This CDR3 is CASSPTSGAYNEQFF. CDR3 DNA sequence: TGTGCCAGCAGCCCAACTAGCGGGGCCTACAATGAGCAGTTCTTC.

The chain employs TRBV6-6 and TRBJ1-5; 8 bases fit TRBD1. The J segment lost 9 bases and the V segment lost 6 bases, leaving 10 bases of the junction unmatched. This CDR3 region has 14 residues. The germline CDR1 and CDR2 sequences are MNHNY and SVGAGI (reference sequence). The CDR3 coding sequence is TGTGCCAGCAGCCTAGAACCAGGGGGCGGGCCCCAGCATTTT. This codes for CASSLEPGGGPQHF.

The rearrangement links TRBV2 to TRBJ2-3; TRBD1 or TRBD2 may be the D gene (6 bases each). The CDR3 extends over 17 amino acids. Trimming stripped 3 bases from V and 7 bases from J, with 23 bases between. The germline CDR1 and CDR2 sequences are SNHLY and FYNNEI. The CDR3 region is CASSDNVRGQQLNTQYF. The CDR3 DNA reads TGTGCCAGCAGTGATAATGTCCGGGGGCAACAATTAAATACGCAGTATTTT.